This T cell receptor beta chain was observed in a study of cytomegalovirus exposure and HLA in healthy donors. Whole-study findings and limits: Later, an analysis found that common viral pathogens appeared to be linked with several of the most significant clusters. Sequencing had likely introduced a cluster of highly shared sequence variants as an artifact.

The primer mix had 60 Vbeta and 13 Jbeta primers. The method was immunoSEQ multiplex PCR; TCRdb's version includes in-frame clones alone and lacks a portion of them. The repertoire includes over 100,000 clones, around 9% of them detected once, and around 7% sits in the top ten. With 5 bases removed from V and 7 bases from J, the gap between germline ends came to 15 bases. Germline loops: CDR1 LGHNT, CDR2 FRNRAP. CDR3 length equals 15 residues. The sample holds a few counts of this clone. Its antigen is as yet unknown. Despite likely unrecorded immune exposures, the donors were nominally healthy at the time of sampling.

Sample: PBMCs. The chain carries TRBV12-5 and TRBJ1-6; tentative D call: TRBD1 (6 bases). This receptor was taken from a woman aged 35 to 49 in good health and CMV-seropositive. The CDR3 coding sequence is TGTGCTAGTGGTAGGGGGGGGGAATGGAATTCACCCCTCCACTTT. This translates into CASGRGGEWNSPLHF.